The 14 T cell receptor beta chains below all came from one sample that was sequenced in a study of neurological immune-mediated disorders. TCRdb passed the 5' RACE reads through MiXCR, listing each CDR3 protein once. The sample records 45,000 to 60,000 distinct CDR3 sequences, approximately 3.8% being singletons. Input material: PBMCs. These TCRs come from a man aged 25 to 45 with multiple sclerosis.

This clonotype came up many times. The chain carries TRBV4-1 and TRBJ1-6; no clear D. From germline, CDR1 is MGHRA and CDR2 YSYEKL. This CDR3 is 15 amino acids long. Trimming cost V 0 bases and J 8 bases, with 11 bases left between them. CDR3 region: CASSQDPGQDSPLHF. The CDR3 nucleotides read TGCGCCAGCAGCCAAGATCCAGGTCAGGATTCACCCCTCCACTTT.

This clonotype came up many times. This chain connects TRBV19 to TRBJ1-5; 7 bases match TRBD1. This CDR3 is 14 amino acids long. Germline trimming cut 7 bases from V and 6 bases from J; bases unmatched to any gene: 9. Germline-derived CDR1 and CDR2 are LNHDA and SQIVND (reference sequence). The CDR3 DNA sequence: TGTGCCAGTATGCCCTCAGGGGGTACTCAGCCCCAGCATTTT. It encodes CASMPSGGTQPQHF.

This clonotype has at least ten counts. This sequence joins TRBV6-2 or TRBV6-3 and TRBJ2-1, with unresolved D. V lost 7 bases, J lost 0 bases, and 4 bases lay in between. The length of the CDR3 is 12 residues. Germline CDR1 reads MNHEY; CDR2 reads SVGEGT. The DNA of the CDR3 is TGTGCCAGCACCAGCTCCTACAATGAGCAGTTCTTC. Translated, it gives CASTSSYNEQFF.

Ten or more counts support this clonotype. The J gene is TRBJ1-2, the V gene TRBV5-1; the D gene is possibly TRBD1 (5 bases). V shed 5 bases and J shed 8 bases, with 25 bases lying between them. Germline V gene sequence: CDR1 SGHRS, CDR2 YFSETQ. The length of the CDR3 is 16 residues. The CDR3 here is CASRPEQASGSWGYTF. DNA of the CDR3: TGCGCCAGCAGACCCGAACAGGCGAGTGGGTCTTGGGGCTACACCTTC.

This clonotype was recorded many times. This rearrangement joins TRBV6-6 to TRBJ1-2; 10 bases line up with TRBD1. Trimming at V came to 3 bases and at J to 4 bases, leaving 8 bases not matched to a gene. Germline CDR1 and CDR2: MNHNY and SVGAGI (reference sequence). The CDR3 has 16 amino acids. CDR3: CASSYLTGGVSYGYTF. The CDR3 DNA reads TGTGCCAGCAGTTATTTGACAGGGGGCGTTAGCTATGGCTACACCTTC.

This clonotype has a count of ten or more. The chain joins TRBV7-9 to TRBJ1-4; 8 bases match TRBD1. CDR1 SEHNR and CDR2 FQNEAQ come from the germline V gene (reference sequence). This CDR3 has 15 amino acids. Trimming took 5 bases from V and 0 from J; bases not matched to a gene: 2. The CDR3 bases are TGTGCCAGCAGCCCGGGACAGGCAACTAATGAAAAACTGTTTTTT. Protein sequence: CASSPGQATNEKLFF.

The sample holds many counts of this clonotype. This chain uses TRBV20-1 with TRBJ1-1; 8 nucleotides agree with TRBD1. The CDR3 totals 13 residues. Germline lookup yields CDR1 DFQATT and CDR2 SNEGSKA (reference sequence). V was clipped by 5 bases and J by 5 bases; unmatched bases: 7. The CDR3, as DNA: TGCAGTGCTTCACAGGGGGGAGGTACTGAAGCTTTCTTT. The encoded protein is CSASQGGGTEAFF.

This clonotype appeared many times. The rearrangement joins TRBV14 to TRBJ1-3; TRBD1 is a possible D gene (5 bases). Germline V gives CDR1 SGHDN, CDR2 FVKESK. The CDR3 contains 15 residues. V gave up 4 bases and J gave up 0 bases, with 10 bases separating them. CDR3 DNA sequence: TGTGCCAGCAGCCGCAAGACAGTCTCTGGAAACACCATATATTTT. Protein product: CASSRKTVSGNTIYF.

The sample holds many counts of this clonotype. The chain is built from TRBV15 and TRBJ1-4, with a weak D call TRBD1 (6 bases). The CDR3 sequence is 15 residues long. V was cut by 1 base and J by 8 bases, with 14 bases left in between. Per the germline V gene, CDR1 is LNHNV and CDR2 is YYDKDF (reference sequence). The CDR3 DNA reads as TGTGCCACCAGCAGAGCGGACAGAATGGCCGAAAAACTGTTTTTT. It translates to CATSRADRMAEKLFF.

This clonotype occurred many times. V usage is TRBV20-1 and J usage is TRBJ2-7; D not resolved. Germline V gene lookup returns CDR1 DFQATT and CDR2 SNEGSKA (reference sequence). V shed 8 bases and J shed 5 bases, with 19 bases lying between them. There are 13 residues in the CDR3. The CDR3 DNA follows: TGCAGTCCCTTCCACTGGGGTTCCCACGAGCAGTACTTC. Protein: CSPFHWGSHEQYF.

In this sample, this clonotype turned up many times. The CDR3 nucleotides read TGTGCCAGCCGAAGCGGGGGTTCCTACGAGCAGTACTTC. Its protein product is CASRSGGSYEQYF. The J gene is TRBJ2-7, the V gene TRBV6-5; TRBD2 aligns across 8 bases. The CDR3 runs 13 residues. V shed 8 bases and J 1 base; nucleotides not matched to a gene: 4. Germline-derived CDR1 and CDR2 are MNHEY and SVGAGI.

This clonotype was counted ten times or more. The chain couples TRBV4-2 to TRBJ2-7; the D is unclear. V was cut by 1 base and J by 1 base, with 11 bases left in between. Germline CDR1 and CDR2: LGHNA and YNFKEQ. The CDR3 spans 15 residues. The CDR3 nucleotides are TGTGCCAGCAGCCAAGGGTCAGAAATATCCTACGAGCAGTACTTC. It codes for CASSQGSEISYEQYF.

This clonotype was detected ten times or more. The gene calls are TRBV6-5 and TRBJ2-5; 8 bases map to TRBD2. V dropped 3 bases and J dropped 4; count of bases not matched to a gene: 7. CDR1 is MNHEY and CDR2 is SVGAGI in the germline V gene. There are 15 residues in the CDR3. CDR3 nucleotides: TGTGCCAGCAGTTATAACGGGGGGGCAGGAGAGACCCAGTACTTC. It codes for CASSYNGGAGETQYF.

This clonotype was seen at least ten times. The chain uses TRBV6-5 and TRBJ2-7, with 7 bases aligning to TRBD1. V gave up 0 bases and J gave up 0 bases; unmatched junction bases: 2. Germline assignment: CDR1 MNHEY and CDR2 SVGAGI. CDR3 size: 15 residues. The CDR3 DNA sequence: TGTGCCAGCAGTTACTCGGGACAGCACTCCTACGAGCAGTACTTC. The encoded protein is CASSYSGQHSYEQYF.